There are many counts of the clone carrying this TCR beta chain. The antigen remains undetermined. The sample belongs to a study of blood T cells in healthy people across ages. Regarding the study as a whole: Investigators viewed diversity estimates from one million T cells as underestimates, the study reported. Not knowing donor CMV status may have confounded expanded clonotype changes. Getting older went along with TCR beta diversity per million T cells dropping roughly linearly.

A second PCR of roughly 7 to 11 cycles used a sample-barcoded 5' primer and a J-beta primer mix. TCRdb ran MiXCR on the 5' RACE reads and lists one entry per CDR3 protein. The sample includes 600,000 to 850,000 distinct CDR3 sequences, roughly 47% of them seen just once. Total RNA was isolated from each sample in quantities of at least 5 micrograms. Germline CDR1 and CDR2: SGHDT and YYEEEE. J was trimmed by 13 bases and V by 4 bases; bases with no gene match: 13. This CDR3 has 14 residues. Sequenced material: blood. The TCR comes from a woman in her sixties in good health. The V gene is TRBV5-6, the J gene TRBJ2-4, with 8 bases fitting TRBD2. The CDR3 here is CASSEGLGLGWQYF. DNA for the CDR3: TGTGCCAGCAGCGAGGGACTAGGATTGGGTTGGCAGTACTTC.